This TCR beta chain emerged from a study of blood T cell repertoires in COVID-19. Looking at the study overall: Acute and convalescent COVID-19 samples came from the United States, Italy and Spain. T cells, B-cell-depleted T cells, or PBMCs provided the cDNA or gDNA that served as material.

The CDR3 is 16 amino acids. V lost 2 bases and J 5 bases, leaving 16 bases between the germline ends. Germline V CDR1 and CDR2: LGHNA, YSLEER. Sequencing was performed with immunoSEQ multiplex PCR; in TCRdb, only in-frame clones are kept and a portion is missing. Of roughly 300,000 clones detected, around nine tenths appear once; the ten largest clones hold roughly 1.1%. Clinical histories supplied by participants themselves formed the basis of cohort assignment. Recovered Cohort 3 donors showed two negative PCRs, clearance, or symptom resolution. The chain recombines TRBV4-3 with TRBJ1-5; maybe TRBD1 (5 bases). The sample comprised PBMCs or T cells enriched from blood (not recorded which). This receptor was identified in a young woman who had recovered from COVID-19. The CDR3 bases are TGCGCCAGCAGCCAAACCATACAGGTTACTTATCAGCCCCAGCATTTT. Amino acids: CASSQTIQVTYQPQHF.